These 4 T cell receptor beta chains came from one sample sequenced in a study of Graves' ophthalmopathy and Graves' hyperthyroidism. For repertoire sequencing, the TCR beta CDR3 regions were amplified from RNA transcripts. In the first round, RT-PCR was carried out with HTBI primers, and a multiplex PCR formed the second round. TCRdb analysed the multiplex PCR reads with MiXCR anew, one entry per CDR3 protein. This table holds 350,000 to 450,000 distinct CDR3 sequences, around 19% found once. Material: peripheral blood. These TCRs come from a young woman with Graves' ophthalmopathy.

This clonotype was seen many times. V usage is TRBV28 and J usage is TRBJ1-1, with D perhaps TRBD1 (5 bases). The germline CDR1 and CDR2 sequences are MDHEN and SYDVKM. The CDR3 consists of 16 residues. The V and J ends lost 5 bases and 0 bases respectively, with 16 bases between them. CDR3 sequence reads: CASSVIDLTVNTEAFF. As DNA, the CDR3 is TGTGCCAGCAGTGTTATAGACCTGACAGTGAACACTGAAGCTTTCTTT.

The rearrangement links TRBV28 to TRBJ2-5, with 15 bases aligning to TRBD2. The CDR3 length is 15 residues. With V trimmed by 5 bases and J by 5 bases, 3 bases remained unmatched. Germline CDR1 is MDHEN and CDR2 is SYDVKM. The CDR3 DNA reads TGTGCCAGCAGTCATGGACTAGCGGGAGGGGAGACCCAGTACTTC. This translates into CASSHGLAGGETQYF.

The rearrangement joins TRBV20-1 to TRBJ1-6; 9 nucleotides align to TRBD1. The CDR3 is 17 residues long. Germline CDR1 reads DFQATT; CDR2 reads SNEGSKA (reference sequence). The J segment lost 0 bases and the V segment lost 5 bases, leaving 8 bases of the junction unmatched. The CDR3 nucleotides are TGCAGTGCTCGGGACAGGGAGACCCTCTCCTATAATTCACCCCTCCACTTT. Translated: CSARDRETLSYNSPLHF.

In its sample, this clonotype was seen many times. The J gene is TRBJ1-2, the V gene TRBV5-6; no clear D gene. The CDR3 consists of 16 residues. CDR1 SGHDT and CDR2 YYEEEE come from the germline V gene. Trimming shortened V by 3 bases and J by 6 bases, and 21 bases separated the two germline ends. The CDR3 DNA follows: TGTGCCAGCAGCTCATGGACCGACTACCCGCTCGATGGCTACACCTTC. Its translation: CASSSWTDYPLDGYTF.